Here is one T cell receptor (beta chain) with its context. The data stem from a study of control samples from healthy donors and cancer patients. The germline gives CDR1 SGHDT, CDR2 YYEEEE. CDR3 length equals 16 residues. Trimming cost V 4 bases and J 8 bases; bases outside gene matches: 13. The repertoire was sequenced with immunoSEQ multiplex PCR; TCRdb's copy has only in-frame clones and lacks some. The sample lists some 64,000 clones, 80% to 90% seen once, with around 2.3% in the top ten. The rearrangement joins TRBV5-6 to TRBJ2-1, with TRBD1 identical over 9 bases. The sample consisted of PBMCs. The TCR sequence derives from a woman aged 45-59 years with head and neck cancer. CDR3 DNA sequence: TGTGCCAGCAGCCACTTCTCCGGGACAGGGAGAGATGAGCAGTTCTTC. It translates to CASSHFSGTGRDEQFF.